These 28 T cell receptor beta chains share one sample of origin, sequenced in a study of identical twins. TCRdb re-derived calls from the 5' RACE reads in MiXCR, one entry per CDR3 protein. The sample includes approximately 530,000 distinct CDR3 sequences, approximately 20% of them seen just once. The sample also formed part of further work on yellow fever vaccine responses in identical twins.

Sequenced input: CD4+ T cells sorted from blood. The receptors were sampled from a woman younger than 35 in good health.

This chain links TRBV20-1 with TRBJ2-5, with 10 bases fitting TRBD2. V shed 5 bases and J 1 base; nucleotides not matched to a gene: 7. This CDR3 contains 15 residues. Looked up from germline, CDR1 is DFQATT and CDR2 is SNEGSKA (reference sequence). The DNA for the CDR3 is TGCAGTGCTCTAGGGGCTAGCGGGAGCCAAGAGACCCAGTACTTC. This gives the protein CSALGASGSQETQYF.

This clonotype was counted only a few times. The chain has TRBV4-1 and TRBJ2-7, with D possibly being TRBD2 (5 bases). Germline loops: CDR1 MGHRA, CDR2 YSYEKL. V was pared by 1 base and J by 0 bases, with 7 bases between. This CDR3 comprises 14 residues. The CDR3 sequence: CASSQGRPSYEQYF. In nucleotides, the CDR3 is TGCGCCAGCAGCCAAGGGAGGCCCTCCTACGAGCAGTACTTC.

This clonotype has only a few counts. The CDR3 sequence: CASTKLPGNEQFF. DNA of the CDR3: TGTGCCAGCACAAAGCTGCCGGGTAATGAGCAGTTCTTC. The gene calls are TRBV6-1 and TRBJ2-1, with D unresolved. Germline values: CDR1 MNHNS, CDR2 SASEGT. Between the trimmed V and J ends, which lost 7 bases and 7 bases, there was a span of 14 bases. The CDR3 contains 13 residues.

This clonotype was seen a few times. The chain is built from TRBV12-3 or TRBV12-4 and TRBJ2-1; 11 bases align to TRBD2. The CDR3 is 20 residues long. The ends lost 0 bases at V and 0 bases at J; junction bases unmatched: 10. CDR3 in amino acids: CASSLAPGLAARTSYNEQFF. The CDR3 region has the DNA TGTGCCAGCAGTTTAGCTCCGGGACTAGCGGCCCGGACCTCCTACAATGAGCAGTTCTTC.

This clonotype was picked up a small number of times. The V call is TRBV9, the J call TRBJ2-3; 8 bases are shared with TRBD2. After removal of 5 bases from V and 3 bases from J, the junction contained 8 bases not matched to a gene. In germline, CDR1 is SGDLS, CDR2 YYNGEE. The length of the CDR3 is 15 residues. CDR3 bases: TGTGCCAGCAGAAAAGTACTAGCGGAAACAGATACGCAGTATTTT. Translated, it gives CASRKVLAETDTQYF. The complete variable domain, with remaining parts taken from reference TRBV9 and TRBJ2-3, reads DSGVTQTPKHLITATGQRVTLRCSPRSGDLSVYWYQQSLDQGLQFLIQYYNGEERAKGNILERFSAQQFPDLHSELNLSSLELGDSALYFCASRKVLAETDTQYFGPGTRLTVL.

The CDR3: CAGTPGLLDEQYF. Written as DNA, the CDR3 is TGTGCCGGGACCCCGGGACTACTGGACGAGCAGTACTTC. The V and J genes are TRBV9 and TRBJ2-7, with 7 nucleotides matching TRBD2. V gave up 10 bases and J gave up 5 bases; unmatched junction bases: 12. This CDR3 has 13 residues. Germline assignment: CDR1 SGDLS and CDR2 YYNGEE.

The chain has TRBV12-3 or TRBV12-4 and TRBJ2-7; D is ambiguous. This CDR3 region has 13 residues. The germline V and J ends were trimmed by 3 bases and 4 bases, with 10 bases remaining between them. This CDR3 reads CASSFTQLYEQYF. The CDR3 DNA reads TGTGCCAGCAGTTTTACACAACTTTACGAGCAGTACTTC.

This clonotype is a singleton in its sample. The chain carries TRBV10-2 and TRBJ2-7; no clear D. The germline V gene has CDR1 WSHSY and CDR2 SAAADI. This CDR3 has 12 residues. The V gene lost 6 bases and the J gene lost 3 bases, with 9 bases spanning the gap. The CDR3 DNA reads TGCGCCAGCAGCAGAAATTACTACGAGCAGTACTTC. It encodes CASSRNYYEQYF.

Only a few counts were recorded for this clonotype. This chain links TRBV6-5 with TRBJ2-2; D is uncertain. This CDR3 spans 14 amino acids. The germline CDR1 and CDR2 sequences are MNHEY and SVGAGI. V lost 2 bases, J lost 4 bases, and 8 bases lay in between. The CDR3 DNA reads TGTGCCAGCAGTTACGCCCTGTCCACCGGGGAGCTGTTTTTT. Translating gives CASSYALSTGELFF.

This clonotype was seen a few times. This chain joins TRBV20-1 and TRBJ1-5; 10 positions match TRBD1. The germline V gene has CDR1 DFQATT and CDR2 SNEGSKA (reference sequence). The CDR3 loop spans 14 amino acids. After removal of 3 bases from V and 6 bases from J, the junction contained 5 bases not matched to a gene. The CDR3 nucleotides are TGCAGTGCTAGGCCGGGACAGGGGACTCAGCCCCAGCATTTT. It codes for CSARPGQGTQPQHF.

The rearrangement links TRBV10-3 to TRBJ2-3; D ambiguous. The CDR3 contains 14 residues. CDR1 and CDR2 (germline): ENHRY, SYGVKD. V was shortened by 6 bases and J by 0 bases, with 10 bases between the two germline ends. CDR3 DNA sequence: TGTGCCATCAGCGGACGGTTTAGCACAGATACGCAGTATTTT. Residues: CAISGRFSTDTQYF.

The chain combines TRBV9 with TRBJ2-1; the D gene is possibly TRBD2 (6 bases). This CDR3 is built from 14 residues. The germline CDR1 and CDR2 sequences are SGDLS and YYNGEE. The V and J ends lost 5 bases and 8 bases respectively, with 17 bases between them. This chain's CDR3 is CASRRDAQGDEQFF. CDR3 coding DNA: TGTGCCAGCAGGCGGGACGCCCAAGGAGATGAGCAGTTCTTC.

This clonotype was counted only a few times. This rearrangement joins TRBV7-9 to TRBJ2-2; D might be TRBD1 (5 bases). Germline V CDR1 and CDR2: SEHNR, FQNEAQ (reference sequence). V was shortened by 1 base and J by 6 bases, with 15 bases between the two germline ends. The CDR3 loop spans 16 amino acids. The DNA of the CDR3 is TGTGCCAGCAGCTTAGGTCCTGCAGGGTACGCCGGGGAGCTGTTTTTT. Translating gives CASSLGPAGYAGELFF.

The genes are TRBV6-1 and TRBJ1-6; 10 bases are shared with TRBD1. The length of the CDR3 is 15 residues. CDR1 is MNHNS, CDR2 SASEGT, per germline. V lost 5 bases, J lost 8 bases, and 6 bases stayed unmatched. The DNA of the CDR3 is TGTGCCAGCAGTCCCTCCGGGACAGGGGATTCACCCCTCCACTTT. Translating it yields CASSPSGTGDSPLHF.

As DNA, the CDR3 is TGTGCCAGCAGCTCCTTAAGGACCCTAGCGGTCTCCTACAATGAGCAGTTCTTC. This encodes CASSSLRTLAVSYNEQFF. This rearrangement joins TRBV5-6 to TRBJ2-1; 7 nucleotides align to TRBD2. Per germline, CDR1 SGHDT and CDR2 YYEEEE. J was trimmed by 0 bases and V by 3 bases; bases with no gene match: 12. The CDR3 length is 18 residues. Complete variable domain (other parts from reference TRBV5-6 and TRBJ2-1): DAGVTQSPTHLIKTRGQQVTLRCSPKSGHDTVSWYQQALGQGPQFIFQYYEEEERQRGNFPDRFSGHQFPNYSSELNVNALLLGDSALYLCASSSLRTLAVSYNEQFFGPGTRLTVL.

The rearrangement links TRBV20-1 to TRBJ1-5, with 7 bases lining up with TRBD1. The CDR3 consists of 12 residues. CDR1 and CDR2 (germline): DFQATT, SNEGSKA (reference sequence). V shed 5 bases, J shed 3 bases, and the junction held 1 base outside the gene matches. The CDR3 spells CSAGTVNQPQHF. CDR3 DNA sequence: TGCAGTGCTGGGACAGTCAATCAGCCCCAGCATTTT.

This clonotype turned up a few times. The chain combines TRBV5-5 with TRBJ2-3; 13 bases map to TRBD2. Germline V gene sequence: CDR1 SGHKS, CDR2 YYEKEE (reference sequence). J lost 6 bases, V lost 5 bases, and 9 bases had no gene match. The length of the CDR3 is 16 residues. The CDR3 DNA reads TGTGCCAGCAGGAAGACTAGCGGGAGGAGATTGGATACGCAGTATTTT. Protein sequence: CASRKTSGRRLDTQYF.

The V gene is TRBV24-1, the J gene TRBJ2-1, with D possibly TRBD1 on 5 matching bases. The length of the CDR3 is 12 residues. From germline, CDR1 is KGHDR and CDR2 SFDVKD. The germline V and J ends were trimmed by 0 bases and 15 bases, with 11 bases remaining between them. The CDR3 nucleotides are TGTGCCACCAGTGATTTGACAGGCAATGCGTTCTTC. It yields the protein CATSDLTGNAFF.

The chain combines TRBV9 with TRBJ1-1, with D tentatively TRBD1 (6 bases). Germline CDR1 is SGDLS and CDR2 is YYNGEE. This CDR3 is built from 12 residues. With 7 bases removed from V and 4 bases from J, the gap between germline ends came to 11 bases. CDR3 DNA sequence: TGTGCCAGCGGTACAGGGATCACTGAAGCTTTCTTT. Protein: CASGTGITEAFF. Full variable domain (rest looked up from reference TRBV9 and TRBJ1-1): DSGVTQTPKHLITATGQRVTLRCSPRSGDLSVYWYQQSLDQGLQFLIQYYNGEERAKGNILERFSAQQFPDLHSELNLSSLELGDSALYFCASGTGITEAFFGQGTRLTVV.

This clonotype was seen a handful of times. V and J are TRBV6-5 and TRBJ2-2; D unclear. Trimming left V 2 bases short and J 2 bases short, with 12 bases between. Germline V gene lookup returns CDR1 MNHEY and CDR2 SVGAGI. The CDR3 runs to 16 residues. CDR3 nucleotides: TGTGCCAGCAGTTACGCATGGAGTTACAACACCGGGGAGCTGTTTTTT. This codes for CASSYAWSYNTGELFF.

The chain is built from TRBV27 and TRBJ1-5; no reliable D call. Germline values: CDR1 MNHEY, CDR2 SMNVEV (reference sequence). V lost 5 bases, J lost 0 bases, and 14 bases lay in between. This CDR3 contains 16 residues. The CDR3 DNA reads as TGTGCCAGCAGTCCAGAGGGAGCCTATAGCAATCAGCCCCAGCATTTT. This translates into CASSPEGAYSNQPQHF.

The chain couples TRBV12-3 or TRBV12-4 to TRBJ2-1, with a tentative D call TRBD2 (5 bases). The CDR3 consists of 12 residues. Trimming cost V 6 bases and J 6 bases, with 9 bases left between them. As DNA, the CDR3 is TGTGCCAGCAGGAAACGGGGCAATGAGCAGTTCTTC. It translates to CASRKRGNEQFF.

This clonotype was detected only a few times. The chain is built from TRBV28 and TRBJ2-6, with TRBD1 matching 9 bases. The length of the CDR3 is 19 residues. The V gene's germline CDR1 is MDHEN and CDR2 SYDVKM. J gave up 2 bases and V 6 bases, and 14 bases lay outside the gene matches. This chain's CDR3 is CASSPRTGALSPGANVLTF. CDR3 DNA: TGTGCCAGCAGCCCCCGGACAGGGGCGTTGAGTCCTGGGGCCAACGTCCTGACTTTC.

The genes are TRBV10-3 and TRBJ2-1; no reliable D call. With 3 bases removed from V and 4 bases from J, the gap between germline ends came to 10 bases. Germline lookup yields CDR1 ENHRY and CDR2 SYGVKD. The CDR3 contains 14 residues. Here the CDR3 reads CAISDASNYNEQFF. CDR3 DNA sequence: TGTGCCATCAGTGATGCCAGTAATTACAATGAGCAGTTCTTC.

This clonotype appeared a few times. The chain is built from TRBV20-1 and TRBJ2-3; D unresolved. Germline CDR1 and CDR2: DFQATT and SNEGSKA (reference sequence). Trimming stripped 2 bases from V and 1 base from J, with 13 bases between. The CDR3 loop spans 15 amino acids. The CDR3 protein is CSARNTPAGTDTQYF. The CDR3 DNA is TGCAGTGCTAGAAACACGCCAGCCGGCACAGATACGCAGTATTTT.

This clonotype has only one observation. This chain uses TRBV20-1 with TRBJ2-3; 9 positions agree with TRBD2. J lost 7 bases, V lost 5 bases, and 10 bases had no gene match. Per the germline V gene, CDR1 is DFQATT and CDR2 is SNEGSKA (reference sequence). This CDR3 has 14 amino acids. This CDR3 is CSAGRIAGANTQYF. CDR3 nucleotides: TGCAGTGCTGGTCGGATAGCGGGAGCCAATACGCAGTATTTT.

This chain joins TRBV20-1 and TRBJ1-2, with D possibly matching TRBD1 (6 bases). Deletions cut 5 bases from V and 5 bases from J, with 18 bases between. The CDR3 loop spans 14 amino acids. Germline-derived CDR1 and CDR2 are DFQATT and SNEGSKA (reference sequence). CDR3 sequence: CSAPRGGWGYGYTF. The CDR3 nucleotides are TGCAGTGCTCCCCGGGGGGGCTGGGGGTATGGCTACACCTTC.

V gene TRBV10-3 combines with J gene TRBJ1-1; no firm D call. The V and J ends lost 2 bases and 8 bases respectively, with 6 bases between them. CDR1 is ENHRY, CDR2 SYGVKD, per germline. The CDR3 length is 11 residues. Written as DNA, the CDR3 is TGTGCCATCAGTGAGCAAAGGGAAGCTTTCTTT. Translated, it gives CAISEQREAFF.